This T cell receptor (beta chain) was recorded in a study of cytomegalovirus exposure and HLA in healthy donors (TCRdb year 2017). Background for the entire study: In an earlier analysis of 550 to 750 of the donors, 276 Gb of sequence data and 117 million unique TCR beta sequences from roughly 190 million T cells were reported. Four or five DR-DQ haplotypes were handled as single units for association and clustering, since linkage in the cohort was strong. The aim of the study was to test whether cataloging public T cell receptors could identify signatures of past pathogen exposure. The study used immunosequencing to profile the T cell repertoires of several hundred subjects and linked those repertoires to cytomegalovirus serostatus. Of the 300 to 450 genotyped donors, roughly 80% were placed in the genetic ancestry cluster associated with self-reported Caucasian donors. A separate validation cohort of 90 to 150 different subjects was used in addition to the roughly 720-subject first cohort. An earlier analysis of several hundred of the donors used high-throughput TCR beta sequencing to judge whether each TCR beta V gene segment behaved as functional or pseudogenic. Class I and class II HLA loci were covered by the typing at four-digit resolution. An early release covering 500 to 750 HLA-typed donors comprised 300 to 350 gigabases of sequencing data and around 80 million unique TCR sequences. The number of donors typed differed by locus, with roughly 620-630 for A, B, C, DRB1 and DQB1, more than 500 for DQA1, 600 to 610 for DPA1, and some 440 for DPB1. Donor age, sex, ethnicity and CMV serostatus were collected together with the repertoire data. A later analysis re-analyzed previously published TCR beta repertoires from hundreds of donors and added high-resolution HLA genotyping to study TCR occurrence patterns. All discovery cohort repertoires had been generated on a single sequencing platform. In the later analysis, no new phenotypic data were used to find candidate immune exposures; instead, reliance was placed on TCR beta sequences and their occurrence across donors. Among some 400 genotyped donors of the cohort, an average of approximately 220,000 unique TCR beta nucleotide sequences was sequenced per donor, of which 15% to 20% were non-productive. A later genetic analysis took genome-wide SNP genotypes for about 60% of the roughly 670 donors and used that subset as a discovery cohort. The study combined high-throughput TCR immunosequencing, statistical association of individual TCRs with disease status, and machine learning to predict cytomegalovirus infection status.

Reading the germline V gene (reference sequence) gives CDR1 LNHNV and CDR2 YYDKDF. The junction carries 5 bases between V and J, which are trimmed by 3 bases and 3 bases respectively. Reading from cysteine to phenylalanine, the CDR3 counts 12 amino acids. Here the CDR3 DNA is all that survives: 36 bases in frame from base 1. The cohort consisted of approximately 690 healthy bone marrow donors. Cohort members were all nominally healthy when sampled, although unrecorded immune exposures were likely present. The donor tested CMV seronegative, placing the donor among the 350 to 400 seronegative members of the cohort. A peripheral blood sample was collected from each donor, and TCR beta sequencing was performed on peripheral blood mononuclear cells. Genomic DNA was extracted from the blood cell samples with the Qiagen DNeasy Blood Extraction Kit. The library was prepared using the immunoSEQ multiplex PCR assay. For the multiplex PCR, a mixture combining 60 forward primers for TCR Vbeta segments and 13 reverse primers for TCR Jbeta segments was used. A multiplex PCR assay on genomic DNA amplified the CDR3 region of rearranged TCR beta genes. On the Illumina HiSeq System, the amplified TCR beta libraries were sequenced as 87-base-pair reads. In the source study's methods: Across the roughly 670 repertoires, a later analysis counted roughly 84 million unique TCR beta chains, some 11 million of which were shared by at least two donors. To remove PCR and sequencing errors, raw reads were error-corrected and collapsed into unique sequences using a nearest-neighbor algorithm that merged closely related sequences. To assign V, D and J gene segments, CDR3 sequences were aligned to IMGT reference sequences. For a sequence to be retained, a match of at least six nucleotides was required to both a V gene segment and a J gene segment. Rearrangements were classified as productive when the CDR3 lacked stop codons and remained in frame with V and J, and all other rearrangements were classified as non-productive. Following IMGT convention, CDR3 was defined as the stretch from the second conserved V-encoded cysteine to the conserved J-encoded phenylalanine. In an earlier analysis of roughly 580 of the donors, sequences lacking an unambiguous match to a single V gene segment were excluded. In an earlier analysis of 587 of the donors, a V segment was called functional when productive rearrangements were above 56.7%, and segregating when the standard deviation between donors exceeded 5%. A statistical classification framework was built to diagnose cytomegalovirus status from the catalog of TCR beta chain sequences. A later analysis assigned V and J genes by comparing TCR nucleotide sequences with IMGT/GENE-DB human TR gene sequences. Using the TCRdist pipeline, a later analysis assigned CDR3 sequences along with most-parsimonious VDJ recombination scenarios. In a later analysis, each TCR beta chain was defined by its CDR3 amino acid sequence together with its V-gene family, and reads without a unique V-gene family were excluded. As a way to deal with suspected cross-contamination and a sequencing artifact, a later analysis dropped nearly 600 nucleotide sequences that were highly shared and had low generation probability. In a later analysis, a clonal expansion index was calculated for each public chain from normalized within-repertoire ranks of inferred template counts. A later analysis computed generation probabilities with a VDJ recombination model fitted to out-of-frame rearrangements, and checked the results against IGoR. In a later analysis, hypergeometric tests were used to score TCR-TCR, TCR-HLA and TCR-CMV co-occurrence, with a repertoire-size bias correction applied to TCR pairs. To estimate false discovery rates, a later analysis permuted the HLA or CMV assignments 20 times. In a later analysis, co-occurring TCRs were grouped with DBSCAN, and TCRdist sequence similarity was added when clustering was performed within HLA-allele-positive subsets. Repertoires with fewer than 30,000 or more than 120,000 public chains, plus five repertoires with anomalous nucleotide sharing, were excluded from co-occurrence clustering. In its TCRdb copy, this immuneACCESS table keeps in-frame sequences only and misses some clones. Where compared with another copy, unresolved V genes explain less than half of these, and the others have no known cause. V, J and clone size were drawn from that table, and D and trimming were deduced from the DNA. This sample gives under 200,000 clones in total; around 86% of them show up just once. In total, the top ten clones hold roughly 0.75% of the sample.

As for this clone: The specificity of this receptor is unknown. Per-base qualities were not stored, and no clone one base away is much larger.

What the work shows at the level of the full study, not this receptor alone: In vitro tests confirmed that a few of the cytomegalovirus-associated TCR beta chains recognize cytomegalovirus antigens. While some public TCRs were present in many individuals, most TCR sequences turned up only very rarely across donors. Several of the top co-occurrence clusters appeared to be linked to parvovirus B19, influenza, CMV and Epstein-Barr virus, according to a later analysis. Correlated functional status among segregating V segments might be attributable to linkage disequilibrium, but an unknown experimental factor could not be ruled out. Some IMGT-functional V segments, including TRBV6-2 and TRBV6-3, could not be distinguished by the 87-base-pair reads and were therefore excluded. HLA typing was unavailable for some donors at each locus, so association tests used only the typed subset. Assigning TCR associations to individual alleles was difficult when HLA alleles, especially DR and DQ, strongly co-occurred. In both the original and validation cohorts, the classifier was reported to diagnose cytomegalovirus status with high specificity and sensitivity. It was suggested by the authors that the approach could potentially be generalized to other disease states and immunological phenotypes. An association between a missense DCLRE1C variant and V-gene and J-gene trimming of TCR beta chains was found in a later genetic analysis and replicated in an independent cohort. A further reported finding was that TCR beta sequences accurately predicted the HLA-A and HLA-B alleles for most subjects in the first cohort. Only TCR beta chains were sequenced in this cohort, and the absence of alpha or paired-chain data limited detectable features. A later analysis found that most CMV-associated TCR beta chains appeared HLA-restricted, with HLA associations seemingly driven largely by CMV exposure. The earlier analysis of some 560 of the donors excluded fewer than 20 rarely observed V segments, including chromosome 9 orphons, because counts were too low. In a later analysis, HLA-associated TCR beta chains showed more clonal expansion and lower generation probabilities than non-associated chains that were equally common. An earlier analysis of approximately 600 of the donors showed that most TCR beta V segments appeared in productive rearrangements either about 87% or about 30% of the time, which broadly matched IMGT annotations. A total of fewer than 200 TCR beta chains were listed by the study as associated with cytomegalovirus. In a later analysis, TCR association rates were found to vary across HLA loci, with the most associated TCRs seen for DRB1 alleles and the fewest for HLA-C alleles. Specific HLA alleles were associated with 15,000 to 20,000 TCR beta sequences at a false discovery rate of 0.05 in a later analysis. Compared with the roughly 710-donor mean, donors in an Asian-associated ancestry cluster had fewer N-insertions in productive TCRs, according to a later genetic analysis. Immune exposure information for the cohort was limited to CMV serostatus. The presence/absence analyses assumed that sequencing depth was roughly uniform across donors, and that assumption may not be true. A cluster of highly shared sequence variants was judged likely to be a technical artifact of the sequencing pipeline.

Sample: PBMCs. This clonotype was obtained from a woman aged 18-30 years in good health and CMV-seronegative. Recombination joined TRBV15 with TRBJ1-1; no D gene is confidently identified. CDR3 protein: CATSRADTEAFF. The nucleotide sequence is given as TGTGCCACCAGCAGGGCCGACACTGAAGCTTTCTTT.